A single sample gave rise to the 2 T cell receptor beta chains below, sequenced in a study of cytomegalovirus exposure and HLA in healthy donors. Primers: 60 Vbeta forward and 13 Jbeta reverse. Assay: immunoSEQ multiplex PCR; the TCRdb copy retains only in-frame clones and omits some. The table lists some 65,000 clones, around 68% of them singletons. Specimen: PBMCs. These receptors came from a woman aged 25 to 39 in good health and CMV-seronegative.

The V call is TRBV11-3, the J call TRBJ2-7, with D perhaps TRBD2 (7 bases). The germline gives CDR1 SGHNT, CDR2 YENEEA. Trimming took off 3 bases at V and 7 bases at J, with 16 bases between the two ends. This CDR3 is 14 amino acids long. The CDR3 DNA follows: TGTGCCAGCAGCTTTTCGGCGGGGGCGCGAGAGCAGTACTTC. This gives the protein CASSFSAGAREQYF.

The V gene is TRBV28, the J gene TRBJ1-1, with unresolved D. CDR3 size: 13 residues. CDR1 is MDHEN and CDR2 is SYDVKM in the germline V gene. Between the trimmed V and J ends, which lost 2 bases and 11 bases, there was a span of 15 bases. As DNA, the CDR3 is TGTGCCAGCAGTTTAGTGCTATCCCCCTCCGCTTTCTTT. It encodes CASSLVLSPSAFF.